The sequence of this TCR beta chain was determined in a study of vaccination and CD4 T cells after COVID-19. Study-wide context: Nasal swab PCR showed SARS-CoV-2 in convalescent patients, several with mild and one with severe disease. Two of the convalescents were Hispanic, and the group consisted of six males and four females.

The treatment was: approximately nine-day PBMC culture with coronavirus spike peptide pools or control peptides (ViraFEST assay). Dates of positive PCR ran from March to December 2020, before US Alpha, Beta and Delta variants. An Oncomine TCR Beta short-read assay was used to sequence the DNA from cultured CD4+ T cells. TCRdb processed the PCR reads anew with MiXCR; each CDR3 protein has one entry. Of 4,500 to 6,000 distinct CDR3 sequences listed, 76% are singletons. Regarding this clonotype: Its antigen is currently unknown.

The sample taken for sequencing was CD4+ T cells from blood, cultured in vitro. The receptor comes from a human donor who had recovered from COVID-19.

Here the CDR3 reads CASSLWGLNGYTF. CDR3 coding DNA: TGTGCCAGCAGCTTGTGGGGGTTAAACGGCTACACCTTC. V and J are TRBV5-8 and TRBJ1-2; D perhaps matches TRBD1 (5 bases). The CDR3 extends over 13 amino acids. Germline assignment: CDR1 SGHTS and CDR2 YDEGEE. V lost 1 base to trimming and J lost 8 bases, with 12 bases between them.